A selection of T cell receptor beta chains follows, all from one sample in a study of monozygotic twins with inflammatory bowel disease. TCRdb re-called the 5' RACE reads and catalogs CDR3 proteins one per entry, DNA excluded. This sample contains tens of thousands of distinct CDR3 sequences. The sample was blood. The origin of the receptors is a human donor with ulcerative colitis or Crohn's disease, or a healthy co-twin of an affected twin (not recorded which). The CDR3 runs from the conserved cysteine through the conserved F or W.

>TRBV9|TRBJ2-1
CASSSAGTGGQQFF
>TRBV2|TRBJ2-1
CASRDTSTGNEQFF
>TRBV20-1|TRBJ1-1
CSARLNTEAFF
>TRBV5-1|TRBJ2-7
CASSRDRVDEQYF
>TRBV6-5|TRBJ1-5
CASSSRGDQPQHF
>TRBV6-6|TRBJ1-6
CASRTQGRNSPLHF
>TRBV20-1|TRBJ1-6
CSARWSGSPLHF
>TRBV18|TRBJ1-5
CASSFDADTQPQHF
>TRBV6-6|TRBJ2-7
CASRFLGVAEQYF
>TRBV20-1|TRBJ1-1
CSASLQNTEAFF
>TRBV7-9|TRBJ1-1
CASSLSQETEAFF
>TRBV20-1|TRBJ2-3
CSANPYGLAGGDTQYF
>TRBV7-8|TRBJ2-7
CASSLARDSSREQYF
>TRBV18|TRBJ2-6
CASSPRDASSGANVLTF
>TRBV12-3/TRBV12-4|TRBJ2-7
CASSPDRGSSYEQYF
>TRBV29-1|TRBJ2-5
CSVVGQEETQYF
>TRBV19|TRBJ1-1
CASEASFNTEAFF
>TRBV12-3/TRBV12-4|TRBJ2-1
CASSLLSGSAWYNEQFF
>TRBV6-1|TRBJ1-2
CASSLKQGSLYNYGYTF
>TRBV13|TRBJ1-6
CASSPTGNNSPLHF
>TRBV27|TRBJ1-2
CASSSPGKDYGYTF
>TRBV20-1|TRBJ2-3
CSARDDTGLAGGPSDTQYF
>TRBV20-1|TRBJ2-5
CSAIDRYQETQYF